Below, 21 T cell receptor beta chains from the same sample are listed, as sequenced in a study of control samples from healthy donors and cancer patients. Produced via immunoSEQ multiplex PCR; TCRdb's table is partial and in-frame only. In the table there are approximately 150,000 clones, 96% of which are singletons. Source material: blood. The receptors were sampled from a young woman in good health.

The chain employs TRBV7-9 and TRBJ1-2, with D possibly TRBD1 on 6 matching bases. Trimming pared 5 bases from V and 8 bases from J, leaving 12 bases between. The CDR3 spans 12 residues. Germline lookup yields CDR1 SEHNR and CDR2 FQNEAQ (reference sequence). The CDR3 sequence: CASSNYREGYTF. The CDR3, as DNA: TGTGCCAGCAGCAATTACAGGGAAGGCTACACCTTC.

The chain employs TRBV7-6 and TRBJ1-1; 8 positions agree with TRBD1. V was pared by 5 bases and J by 3 bases, with 17 bases of the junction left unmatched. This CDR3 is 18 amino acids long. Germline-derived CDR1 and CDR2 are SGHVS and FNYEAQ. The CDR3 nucleotides are TGTGCCAGCAGCATGAGGACAGGGCTTGGAGTGTTGGACACTGAAGCTTTCTTT. It encodes CASSMRTGLGVLDTEAFF.

This rearrangement joins TRBV5-4 to TRBJ2-7; D is uncertain. Trimming shortened V by 3 bases and J by 3 bases, and 10 bases separated the two germline ends. This CDR3 spans 13 amino acids. In germline, CDR1 is SGHNT, CDR2 YYREEE (reference sequence). The CDR3 spells CASSSTPDYEQYF. In DNA form, the CDR3 reads TGTGCCAGCAGCTCCACCCCGGACTACGAGCAGTACTTC. The full variable domain, rest sourced from reference TRBV5-4 and TRBJ2-7, is ETGVTQSPTHLIKTRGQQVTLRCSSQSGHNTVSWYQQALGQGPQFIFQYYREEENGRGNFPPRFSGLQFPNYSSELNVNALELDDSALYLCASSSTPDYEQYFGPGTRLTVT.

The chain recombines TRBV6-5 with TRBJ1-2, with 8 nucleotides matching TRBD1. Per germline, CDR1 MNHEY and CDR2 SVGAGI. This CDR3 comprises 16 residues. J was trimmed by 4 bases and V by 2 bases; bases with no gene match: 9. The DNA of the CDR3 is TGTGCCAGCAGTTACGCCCGACAGGGGCCTGGCTATGGCTACACCTTC. Translating gives CASSYARQGPGYGYTF.

This rearrangement joins TRBV4-2 to TRBJ2-7, with no clear D. Trimming shortened V by 0 bases and J by 0 bases, and 9 bases separated the two germline ends. CDR3 length: 15 amino acids. Germline CDR1 LGHNA, CDR2 YNFKEQ. The CDR3 DNA follows: TGTGCCAGCAGCCAAGAATTCTCCCTCTCCTACGAGCAGTACTTC. Its protein product is CASSQEFSLSYEQYF.

The CDR3 protein is CASTPGRGASYNEQFF. The CDR3 DNA is TGCGCCAGCACCCCAGGTCGGGGCGCCTCCTACAATGAGCAGTTCTTC. This chain uses TRBV4-1 with TRBJ2-1, with D tentatively TRBD1 or TRBD2 (5 bases each). This CDR3 has 16 amino acids. Germline V lookup: CDR1 MGHRA, CDR2 YSYEKL. Trimming removed 7 bases from V and 0 bases from J, with 16 bases in between.

This chain joins TRBV4-2 and TRBJ1-4, with D perhaps matching TRBD1 (6 bases). V lost 3 bases and J lost 0, with 14 bases in between. The CDR3 covers 17 residues. The germline V gene encodes CDR1 LGHNA and CDR2 YNFKEQ. The CDR3 DNA reads as TGTGCCAGCAGCCACTTAGGACAGCTATCAACTAATGAAAAACTGTTTTTT. Protein: CASSHLGQLSTNEKLFF.

The chain combines TRBV6-4 with TRBJ1-6; D might be TRBD1 (5 bases). The germline V gene has CDR1 MRHNA and CDR2 SNTAGT. The CDR3 sequence is 13 residues long. V gave up 6 bases and J gave up 5 bases, with 8 bases separating them. In DNA form, the CDR3 reads TGTGCCAGCAGGCTCAGGGATAATTCACCCCTCCACTTT. Protein product: CASRLRDNSPLHF.

The chain links TRBV28 to TRBJ2-7; TRBD1 is a possible D gene (6 bases). V was shortened by 6 bases and J by 6 bases, with 24 bases between the two germline ends. Germline loops: CDR1 MDHEN, CDR2 SYDVKM. The CDR3 loop spans 16 amino acids. This chain's CDR3 is CASSLGGGTGWAEQYF. In DNA, the CDR3 is TGTGCCAGCAGCCTCGGAGGAGGAACAGGGTGGGCCGAGCAGTACTTC.

The J gene is TRBJ2-3, the V gene TRBV28; 10 nucleotides align to TRBD2. The CDR3 length is 15 residues. The germline V gene has CDR1 MDHEN and CDR2 SYDVKM. With V trimmed by 5 bases and J by 6 bases, 8 bases remained unmatched. The CDR3 nucleotides read TGTGCCAGCAGTCCCCAGCGGGGGGGCCGGGATACGCAGTATTTT. Amino acid sequence: CASSPQRGGRDTQYF.

The chain uses TRBV4-2 and TRBJ1-6, with TRBD1 matching 7 bases. The CDR3 loop spans 17 amino acids. V lost 2 bases, J lost 3 bases, and 7 bases stayed unmatched. From germline, CDR1 is LGHNA and CDR2 YNFKEQ. The CDR3 region is CASSQSGTAYYNSPLHF. CDR3 nucleotide sequence: TGTGCCAGCAGCCAATCTGGGACAGCCTACTATAATTCACCCCTCCACTTT.

The sample holds one count of this clone. This chain connects TRBV4-1 to TRBJ2-7; D is undetermined. V shed 1 base and J shed 3 bases, with 10 bases lying between them. The CDR3 has 14 residues. Germline CDR1 and CDR2: MGHRA and YSYEKL. CDR3 sequence reads: CASSQVNYYYEQYF. For the CDR3, the DNA is TGCGCCAGCAGCCAAGTGAACTACTACTACGAGCAGTACTTC.

CDR3 loop: CASSSTRQRGTEAFF. The CDR3 DNA follows: TGTGCCAGCAGCTCGACCAGACAGAGGGGGACTGAAGCTTTCTTT. V and J are TRBV7-9 and TRBJ1-1; weak D call: TRBD1 (6 bases). CDR1 and CDR2 from the germline V gene are SEHNR and FQNEAQ (reference sequence). Trimming left V 4 bases short and J 5 bases short, with 17 bases between. The CDR3 contains 15 residues.

The chain joins TRBV3-1 (or the pseudogene TRBV3-2) to TRBJ2-7, with D possibly called TRBD1 or TRBD2 (5 bases each). V was trimmed by 4 bases and J by 1 base, leaving 11 bases between them. The CDR3 spans 14 residues. Germline CDR1 LGHDT, CDR2 YNNKEL (reference sequence). In DNA, the CDR3 is TGTGCCAGCAGCCCGGGACGGCTATCCTACGAGCAGTACTTC. This gives the protein CASSPGRLSYEQYF.

V gene TRBV19 combines with J gene TRBJ1-6; TRBD1 might be the D (5 bases). The ends were cut back, 1 base at V and 5 bases at J, with 9 bases in the middle. CDR1 and CDR2 (germline): LNHDA, SQIVND (reference sequence). The CDR3 consists of 15 residues. The CDR3 sequence: CASSIGGRNNSPLHF. The CDR3 DNA sequence: TGTGCCAGTAGTATAGGGGGCCGAAATAATTCACCCCTCCACTTT.

This CDR3 reads CASSQGGAGGYEQYF. DNA of the CDR3: TGTGCCAGCAGCCAAGGTGGAGCAGGAGGCTACGAGCAGTACTTC. This chain joins TRBV4-2 and TRBJ2-7; D perhaps matches TRBD2 (5 bases). CDR1 is LGHNA and CDR2 is YNFKEQ in the germline V gene. This CDR3 contains 15 residues. Trimming took off 1 base at V and 3 bases at J, with 13 bases between the two ends.

The CDR3 spells CASSLIGGTGELFF. Here the CDR3 DNA reads TGTGCCAGCAGCTTAATCGGGGGCACCGGGGAGCTGTTTTTT. V usage is TRBV7-3 and J usage is TRBJ2-2; perhaps TRBD2 as D (6 bases). Trimming took 1 base from V and 4 from J, leaving 7 bases between them. Germline CDR1 is SGHTA and CDR2 is FQGTGA. The CDR3 consists of 14 residues.

The chain combines TRBV19 with TRBJ1-1; TRBD1 matches 7 bases. The germline gives CDR1 LNHDA, CDR2 SQIVND (reference sequence). With V trimmed by 3 bases and J by 2 bases, 9 bases remained unmatched. This CDR3 region has 16 residues. The CDR3: CASSINRDSGNTEAFF. CDR3 nucleotides: TGTGCCAGTAGTATTAACCGGGACAGTGGAAACACTGAAGCTTTCTTT. Using reference TRBV19 and TRBJ1-1 for the parts outside the CDR3, the full variable domain is DGGITQSPKYLFRKEGQNVTLSCEQNLNHDAMYWYRQDPGQGLRLIYYSQIVNDFQKGDIAEGYSVSREKKESFPLTVTSAQKNPTAFYLCASSINRDSGNTEAFFGQGTRLTVV.

The chain has TRBV9 and TRBJ1-2; 11 nucleotides align to TRBD1. The CDR3 runs to 12 residues. Per the germline V gene, CDR1 is SGDLS and CDR2 is YYNGEE. Trimming took 7 bases from V and 8 from J; bases not matched to a gene: 4. The DNA of the CDR3 is TGTGCCAGCGGACAGGGGGCGGGCGGCTACACCTTC. Protein product: CASGQGAGGYTF.

The V call is TRBV4-1, the J call TRBJ1-6, with D possibly TRBD1 on 6 matching bases. The CDR3 length is 18 residues. V was trimmed by 0 bases and J by 3 bases, leaving 15 bases between them. Germline V CDR1 and CDR2: MGHRA, YSYEKL. The CDR3 spells CASSQDAWGADYNSPLHF. In DNA, the CDR3 is TGCGCCAGCAGCCAAGATGCCTGGGGGGCAGACTATAATTCACCCCTCCACTTT.

J is TRBJ1-4 and V is TRBV7-2; TRBD1 aligns across 7 bases. Germline-derived CDR1 and CDR2 are SGHTA and FQGNSA. V was clipped by 4 bases and J by 6 bases; unmatched bases: 8. The CDR3 consists of 15 residues. The CDR3 reads CASSSPGQPDEKLFF. CDR3 coding DNA: TGTGCCAGCAGCTCCCCGGGACAGCCAGATGAAAAACTGTTTTTT.